This T cell receptor beta chain was documented in a study of blood T cell repertoires in COVID-19. Study at large: Material from acute and convalescent COVID-19 was sourced from the United States, Italy and Spain. Nucleic acid was either cDNA or gDNA, and it came from T cells, B-cell-depleted T cells, or PBMCs.

There are a few counts of this clone. Data came from immunoSEQ multiplex PCR; TCRdb stores just in-frame clones and leaves some out. This table has 95,000 or so clones, around 85% appearing once. Deletions cut 6 bases from V and 3 bases from J, with 18 bases between. Germline-derived CDR1 and CDR2 are MNHEY and SMNVEV (reference sequence). The CDR3 is 15 residues long. The sequence derives from a man of 80 years or more with active or convalescent COVID-19. The chain carries TRBV27 and TRBJ2-7; possible D gene TRBD2, 6 bases. Sequenced material: peripheral blood. The CDR3 DNA is TGTGCCAGCAGGTTGGGGAGGATGGGACTCTACGAGCAGTACTTC. Protein: CASRLGRMGLYEQYF.